A selection of T cell receptor beta chains follows, all from one sample in a study of CD8+ T cells in alopecia areata. TCRdb's table, derived via immunoSEQ multiplex PCR, lists solely in-frame clones and lacks some. The sample contains about 140,000 clones, 82% of which appear only once. Material: CD8+ T cells sorted from blood, obtained at week 4, from a patient treated with tofacitinib. These receptors were collected from a human donor with alopecia areata. The CDR3 runs from the conserved cysteine through the conserved F or W. Each record gives: D gene, J gene, V gene, clone size, CDR3 protein, CDR3 DNA. A D gene is named only where the DNA matches it firmly. Size values are once, few and many counts, or a class for expanded clones, and some rows have none.

- TRBJ2-2 TRBV4-3 - CASSQGGGPHPVPGELFF TGCGCCAGCAGCCAAGGGGGGGGCCCCCACCCCGTGCCCGGGGAGCTGTTTTTT
- TRBJ2-7 TRBV9 - CASSNRVGAGRGEQYF TGTGCCAGCAGCAATAGGGTCGGGGCAGGAAGGGGCGAGCAGTACTTC
- TRBJ2-7 TRBV6-5 - CASSSIGPGDEQYF TGTGCCAGCAGTTCAATCGGGCCCGGGGACGAGCAGTACTTC
- TRBJ2-3 TRBV27 few CASSLGGFGTDTQYF TGTGCCAGCAGTTTAGGGGGGTTTGGCACAGATACGCAGTATTTT
- TRBJ2-7 TRBV7-9 - CASSSPGPGEQYF TGTGCCAGCAGCTCCCCGGGGCCGGGGGAGCAGTACTTC
- TRBJ2-2 TRBV29-1 - CSVSRASKGTGELFF TGCAGCGTTTCGAGGGCTAGCAAGGGCACCGGGGAGCTGTTTTTT
- TRBJ1-2 TRBV2 - CASSAGWTAWDYGYTF TGTGCCAGCAGTGCCGGGTGGACTGCGTGGGACTATGGCTACACCTTC
- TRBJ2-1 TRBV6-1 - CASSETASSYNEQFF TGTGCCAGCAGTGAAACAGCGAGCTCCTACAATGAGCAGTTCTTC
TRBD1 TRBJ1-1 TRBV7-9 once CASSFGTGTEAFF TGTGCCAGCAGCTTTGGGACAGGCACTGAAGCTTTCTTT
- TRBJ2-3 TRBV4-1 - CASSQDPRTPDTQYF TGCGCCAGCAGCCAAGATCCCCGAACGCCTGATACGCAGTATTTT
- TRBJ1-6 TRBV27 - CASGQPRSYNSPLHF TGTGCCAGCGGCCAGCCCCGCTCCTATAATTCACCCCTCCACTTT